What follows are 8 T cell receptor beta chains derived from one specimen sequenced in a study of T cell changes during pregnancy in multiple sclerosis. Produced via immunoSEQ multiplex PCR; TCRdb's table is partial and in-frame only. The repertoire has roughly 56,000 clones, nearly 90% of them found once; the top ten carry roughly 1.7%. The starting material was peripheral blood, obtained in the first trimester of pregnancy. The source of these receptors is a female donor with multiple sclerosis, enrolled in a pregnancy study.

V is TRBV20-1 and J is TRBJ1-1, with D unclear. V shed 2 bases and J shed 5 bases, with 6 bases lying between them. The CDR3 loop spans 11 amino acids. Germline CDR1 is DFQATT and CDR2 is SNEGSKA (reference sequence). CDR3 bases: TGCAGTGCTAGACCGGGAACTGAAGCTTTCTTT. Translation gives CSARPGTEAFF.

V gene TRBV18 combines with J gene TRBJ2-2; TRBD2 matches 13 bases. The trim removed 6 bases at V and 0 bases at J, leaving 10 bases unmatched. CDR3 length equals 19 residues. The germline V gene encodes CDR1 KGHSH and CDR2 LQKENI. This CDR3 is CASSPFGLAGVSNTGELFF. In nucleotides, the CDR3 is TGTGCCAGCTCTCCTTTCGGACTAGCGGGAGTTTCGAACACCGGGGAGCTGTTTTTT.

The V gene is TRBV5-1, the J gene TRBJ1-1; D is unresolved. The CDR3 sequence is 14 residues long. Germline V lookup: CDR1 SGHRS, CDR2 YFSETQ. V lost 0 bases and J lost 3, with 9 bases in between. This CDR3 reads CASSLGPEYTEAFF. The CDR3 DNA reads TGCGCCAGCAGCTTGGGTCCCGAGTACACTGAAGCTTTCTTT.

The chain couples TRBV19 to TRBJ1-5, with 9 positions matching TRBD1. The CDR3 has 16 amino acids. Germline CDR1 and CDR2: LNHDA and SQIVND (reference sequence). The J segment lost 6 bases and the V segment lost 1 base, leaving 7 bases of the junction unmatched. The CDR3 here is CASSIVGQGLGQPQHF. For the CDR3, the DNA is TGTGCCAGTAGTATAGTGGGACAGGGCCTCGGTCAGCCCCAGCATTTT.

V is TRBV5-1 and J is TRBJ2-7; tentative D call: TRBD2 (5 bases). This CDR3 has 15 amino acids. V was clipped by 2 bases and J by 1 base, with 13 bases between them. Looked up from germline, CDR1 is SGHRS and CDR2 is YFSETQ. The CDR3 region is CASSFGLRGSYEQYF. The DNA for the CDR3 is TGCGCCAGCAGCTTTGGCCTCAGAGGGTCCTACGAGCAGTACTTC.

The chain recombines TRBV13 with TRBJ1-2, with D perhaps TRBD1 (6 bases). The CDR3 contains 14 residues. V dropped 5 bases and J dropped 1 base, with 11 bases sitting between them. CDR1 is PRHDT, CDR2 FYEKMQ, per germline (reference sequence). CDR3 nucleotides: TGTGCCAGCAGCGCCAGGACAGATAACTATGGCTACACCTTC. Its translation: CASSARTDNYGYTF. The complete variable domain, with remaining parts taken from reference TRBV13 and TRBJ1-2, reads AAGVIQSPRHLIKEKRETATLKCYPIPRHDTVYWYQQGPGQDPQFLISFYEKMQSDKGSIPDRFSAQQFSDYHSELNMSSLELGDSALYFCASSARTDNYGYTFGSGTRLTVV.

This chain links TRBV5-1 with TRBJ1-1, with D possibly TRBD1 on 5 matching bases. Trimming removed 5 bases at V and 1 base at J, with 9 bases between. From germline, CDR1 is SGHRS and CDR2 YFSETQ. The CDR3 totals 13 residues. CDR3 amino acids: CASRVQENTEAFF. CDR3 nucleotide sequence: TGCGCCAGCAGGGTACAGGAGAACACTGAAGCTTTCTTT.

The count of this clone is one. The chain carries TRBV11-2 and TRBJ1-1; D not resolved. CDR3 length: 12 amino acids. The V end lost 2 bases, the J end lost 5 bases, and 6 bases lay between the germline ends. Germline-derived CDR1 and CDR2 are SGHAT and FQNNGV. The CDR3: CASSLTGTEAFF. CDR3 sequence (DNA): TGTGCCAGCAGCTTAACGGGGACTGAAGCTTTCTTT. Combining the CDR3 with reference TRBV11-2 and TRBJ1-1 gives the whole variable domain EAGVAQSPRYKIIEKRQSVAFWCNPISGHATLYWYQQILGQGPKLLIQFQNNGVVDDSQLPKDRFSAERLKGVDSTLKIQPAKLEDSAVYLCASSLTGTEAFFGQGTRLTVV.